Shown below are 13 T cell receptor beta chains from a single sample sequenced in a study of blood T cell repertoires in COVID-19. The method was immunoSEQ multiplex PCR; TCRdb's version includes in-frame clones alone and lacks a portion of them. The data show about 170,000 clones, with approximately 80% seen just once and 2.5% to 3.5% held by the top ten. Sequencing was done on a sample of peripheral blood. These receptors all come from a woman aged 60-75 years with acute or convalescent COVID-19.

The chain carries TRBV3-1 (or the pseudogene TRBV3-2) and TRBJ2-2, with 8 nucleotides matching TRBD1. Germline V lookup: CDR1 LGHDT, CDR2 YNNKEL (reference sequence). The J segment lost 0 bases and the V segment lost 1 base, leaving 7 bases of the junction unmatched. The CDR3 runs to 18 residues. CDR3 bases: TGTGCCAGCAGCCAAGTTCGTCCGGGACAGGCGAACACCGGGGAGCTGTTTTTT. It is translated as CASSQVRPGQANTGELFF.

The chain joins TRBV12-5 to TRBJ2-5; TRBD1 aligns across 9 bases. The V segment lost 4 bases and the J segment 3 bases; nucleotides outside the gene matches: 9. Germline V lookup: CDR1 LGHNT, CDR2 FRNRAP. The CDR3 has 16 amino acids. CDR3 bases: TGTGCTAGTGGTTCACCCTCCGGGACAGGGAAAGAGACCCAGTACTTC. Translated: CASGSPSGTGKETQYF.

The chain couples TRBV5-1 to TRBJ2-1; 11 nucleotides line up with TRBD1. CDR3 size: 15 residues. The germline V gene encodes CDR1 SGHRS and CDR2 YFSETQ. V shed 4 bases and J 2 bases; nucleotides not matched to a gene: 2. CDR3 region: CASSLGQGAYNEQFF. As DNA, the CDR3 is TGCGCCAGCAGCCTGGGACAGGGGGCCTACAATGAGCAGTTCTTC.

This clone was recorded only once. The rearrangement joins TRBV18 to TRBJ2-2; no definite D call. The CDR3 runs to 13 residues. V was pared by 2 bases and J by 5 bases, with 6 bases between. Germline V CDR1 and CDR2: KGHSH, LQKENI. CDR3 sequence: CASSPVLTGELFF. Here the CDR3 DNA reads TGTGCCAGCTCACCAGTCTTGACCGGGGAGCTGTTTTTT.

This chain joins TRBV19 and TRBJ2-5, with 7 bases that match TRBD1. With V trimmed by 4 bases and J by 2 bases, 10 bases remained unmatched. The germline gives CDR1 LNHDA, CDR2 SQIVND (reference sequence). The CDR3 totals 16 residues. The CDR3 reads CASSTGQKKTQETQYF. DNA for the CDR3: TGTGCCAGTAGTACGGGACAGAAGAAGACTCAAGAGACCCAGTACTTC.

V usage is TRBV25-1 and J usage is TRBJ1-2; 7 bases are shared with TRBD1. Looked up from germline, CDR1 is MGHDK and CDR2 is SYGVNS. With 4 bases clipped from V and 4 bases from J, the junction kept 6 bases outside the gene matches. The CDR3 runs to 14 residues. CDR3 loop: CASSGTGTFYGYTF. The CDR3 bases are TGTGCCAGCAGTGGGACAGGCACCTTCTATGGCTACACCTTC.

The rearrangement joins TRBV15 to TRBJ1-5, with a tentative D call TRBD1 (6 bases). The germline V gene encodes CDR1 LNHNV and CDR2 YYDKDF (reference sequence). CDR3 length: 16 amino acids. Deletions cut 1 base from V and 4 bases from J, with 14 bases between. The CDR3 DNA reads TGTGCCACCAGCAGAGTGGGAGACAGGCGGAATCAGCCCCAGCATTTT. Amino acids: CATSRVGDRRNQPQHF. The full variable domain, with the rest looked up from reference TRBV15 and TRBJ1-5, is DAMVIQNPRYQVTQFGKPVTLSCSQTLNHNVMYWYQQKSSQAPKLLFHYYDKDFNNEADTPDNFQSRRPNTSFCFLDIRSPGLGDTAMYLCATSRVGDRRNQPQHFGDGTRLSIL.

The V gene is TRBV10-3, the J gene TRBJ2-7, with a weak D call TRBD1 (6 bases). Germline lookup yields CDR1 ENHRY and CDR2 SYGVKD. V gave up 9 bases and J gave up 0 bases, with 9 bases separating them. This CDR3 has 12 amino acids. The CDR3 region is CAIGTSSYEQYF. CDR3 in DNA: TGTGCCATAGGGACATCCTCCTACGAGCAGTACTTC.

The rearrangement links TRBV2 to TRBJ2-7; TRBD2 agrees at 8 bases. CDR3 length: 13 amino acids. CDR1 and CDR2 (germline): SNHLY, FYNNEI. V lost 6 bases, J lost 7 bases, and 8 bases stayed unmatched. The CDR3 region is CASRRTSSYEQYF. The CDR3 nucleotides read TGTGCCAGCAGAAGGACTAGCAGCTATGAGCAGTACTTC.

This chain uses TRBV5-4 with TRBJ2-3; 7 bases align to TRBD2. Trimming cost V 7 bases and J 0 bases; bases outside gene matches: 8. The CDR3 contains 15 residues. CDR1 is SGHNT, CDR2 YYREEE, per germline (reference sequence). This chain's CDR3 is CASSGVSGSTDTQYF. Written as DNA, the CDR3 is TGTGCCAGCTCCGGGGTTAGCGGGAGCACAGATACGCAGTATTTT. Looking up the rest from reference TRBV5-4 and TRBJ2-3 gives the full variable domain: ETGVTQSPTHLIKTRGQQVTLRCSSQSGHNTVSWYQQALGQGPQFIFQYYREEENGRGNFPPRFSGLQFPNYSSELNVNALELDDSALYLCASSGVSGSTDTQYFGPGTRLTVL.

This sequence joins TRBV3-1 (or the pseudogene TRBV3-2) and TRBJ1-3; 10 nucleotides align to TRBD1. Germline CDR1 LGHDT, CDR2 YNNKEL (reference sequence). Germline trimming cut 4 bases from V and 4 bases from J; bases unmatched to any gene: 7. The CDR3 consists of 16 residues. The CDR3 DNA reads as TGTGCCAGCAGCCCCCCGACAGGGGGCGAAGGAAACACCATATATTTT. Amino acids: CASSPPTGGEGNTIYF.

J is TRBJ2-5 and V is TRBV5-1; 9 bases align to TRBD1. The CDR3 has 15 amino acids. The V segment lost 3 bases and the J segment 4 bases; nucleotides outside the gene matches: 7. The germline V gene encodes CDR1 SGHRS and CDR2 YFSETQ. CDR3 amino acids: CASSSTPGQGETQYF. CDR3 DNA: TGCGCCAGCAGCTCGACGCCGGGACAGGGAGAGACCCAGTACTTC. Filled out from reference TRBV5-1 and TRBJ2-5, the complete variable domain reads KAGVTQTPRYLIKTRGQQVTLSCSPISGHRSVSWYQQTPGQGLQFLFEYFSETQRNKGNFPGRFSGRQFSNSRSEMNVSTLELGDSALYLCASSSTPGQGETQYFGPGTRLLVL.

This clone was detected only a few times. V is TRBV3-1 (or the pseudogene TRBV3-2) and J is TRBJ2-7; 11 bases fit TRBD2. There are 14 residues in the CDR3. V lost 6 bases to trimming and J lost 4 bases; unmatched junction nucleotides: 5. The V gene's germline CDR1 is LGHDT and CDR2 YNNKEL (reference sequence). The CDR3 DNA sequence: TGTGCCAGCAGTGACACTAGCGGGGGTTACGAGCAGTACTTC. Amino acid sequence: CASSDTSGGYEQYF.